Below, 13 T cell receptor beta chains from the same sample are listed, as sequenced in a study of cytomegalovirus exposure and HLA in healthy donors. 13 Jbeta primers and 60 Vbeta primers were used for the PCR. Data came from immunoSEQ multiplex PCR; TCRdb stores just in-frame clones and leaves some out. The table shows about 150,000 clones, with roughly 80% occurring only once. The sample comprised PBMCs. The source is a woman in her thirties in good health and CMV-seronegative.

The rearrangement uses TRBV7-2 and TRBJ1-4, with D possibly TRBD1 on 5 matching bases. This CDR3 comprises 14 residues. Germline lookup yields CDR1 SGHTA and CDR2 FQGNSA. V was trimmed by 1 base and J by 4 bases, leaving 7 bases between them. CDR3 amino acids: CASSLDRFNEKLFF. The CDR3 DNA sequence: TGTGCCAGCAGCTTAGACAGGTTTAATGAAAAACTGTTTTTT.

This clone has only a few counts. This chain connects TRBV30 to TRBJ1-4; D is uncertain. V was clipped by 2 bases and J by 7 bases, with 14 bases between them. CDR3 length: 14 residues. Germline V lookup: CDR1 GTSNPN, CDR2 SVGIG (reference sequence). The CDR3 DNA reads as TGTGCCTGGAGTCAGGCAGGACTGGGTGAAAAACTGTTTTTT. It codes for CAWSQAGLGEKLFF.

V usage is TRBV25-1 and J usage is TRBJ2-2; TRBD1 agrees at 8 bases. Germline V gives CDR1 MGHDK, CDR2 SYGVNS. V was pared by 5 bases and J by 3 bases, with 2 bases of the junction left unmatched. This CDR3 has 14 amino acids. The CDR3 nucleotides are TGTGCCAGCAGTCCGACAGGGGACACCGGGGAGCTGTTTTTT. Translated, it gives CASSPTGDTGELFF.

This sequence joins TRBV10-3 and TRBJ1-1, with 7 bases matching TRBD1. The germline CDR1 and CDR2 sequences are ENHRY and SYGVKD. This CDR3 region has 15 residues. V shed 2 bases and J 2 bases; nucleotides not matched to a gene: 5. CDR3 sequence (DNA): TGTGCCATCAGTGAGGAGACAGGGCTTAACACTGAAGCTTTCTTT. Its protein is CAISEETGLNTEAFF.

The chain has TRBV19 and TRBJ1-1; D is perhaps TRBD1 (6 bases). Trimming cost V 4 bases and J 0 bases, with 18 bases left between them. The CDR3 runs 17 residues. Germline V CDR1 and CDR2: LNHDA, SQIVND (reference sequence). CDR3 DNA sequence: TGTGCCAGTAGTACCCACGGACAGCCCTCTTTGAACACTGAAGCTTTCTTT. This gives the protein CASSTHGQPSLNTEAFF.

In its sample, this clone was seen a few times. The chain's CDR3 is CASSFAGNTGELFF. CDR3 nucleotides: TGTGCCAGCAGCTTCGCAGGGAACACCGGGGAGCTGTTTTTT. The V call is TRBV7-9, the J call TRBJ2-2; D unclear. Looked up from germline, CDR1 is SEHNR and CDR2 is FQNEAQ (reference sequence). With 3 bases removed from V and 1 base from J, the gap between germline ends came to 6 bases. The CDR3 contains 14 residues.

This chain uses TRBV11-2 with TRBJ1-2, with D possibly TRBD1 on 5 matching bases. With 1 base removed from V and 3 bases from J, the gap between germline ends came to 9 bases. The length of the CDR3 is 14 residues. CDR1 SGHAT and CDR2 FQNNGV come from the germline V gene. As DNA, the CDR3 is TGTGCCAGCAGCTTAGGGCAGGGCGACTATGGCTACACCTTC. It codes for CASSLGQGDYGYTF.

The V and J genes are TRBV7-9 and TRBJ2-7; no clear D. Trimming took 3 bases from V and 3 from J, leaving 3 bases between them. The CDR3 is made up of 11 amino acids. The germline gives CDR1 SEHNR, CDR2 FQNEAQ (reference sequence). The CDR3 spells CASSLSYEQYF. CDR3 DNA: TGTGCCAGCAGCTTGAGCTACGAGCAGTACTTC.

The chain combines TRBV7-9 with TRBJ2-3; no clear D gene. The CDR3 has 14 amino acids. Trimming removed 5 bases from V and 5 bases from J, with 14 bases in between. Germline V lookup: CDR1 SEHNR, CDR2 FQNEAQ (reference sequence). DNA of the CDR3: TGTGCCAGCAGCCCCGTTGAGGCTCGAGATACGCAGTATTTT. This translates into CASSPVEARDTQYF.

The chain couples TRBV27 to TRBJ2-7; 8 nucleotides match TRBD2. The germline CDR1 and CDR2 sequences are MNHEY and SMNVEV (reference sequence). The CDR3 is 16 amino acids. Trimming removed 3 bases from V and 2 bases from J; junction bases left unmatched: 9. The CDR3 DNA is TGTGCCAGCAGTTTGAATCGACTAGCGCGCCCCTACGAGCAGTACTTC. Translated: CASSLNRLARPYEQYF.

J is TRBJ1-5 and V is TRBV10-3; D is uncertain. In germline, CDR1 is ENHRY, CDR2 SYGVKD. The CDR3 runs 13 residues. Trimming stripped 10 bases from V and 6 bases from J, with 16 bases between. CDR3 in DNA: TGTGCCACTTCCGGGGAGCGGGCTCAGCCCCAGCATTTT. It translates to CATSGERAQPQHF.

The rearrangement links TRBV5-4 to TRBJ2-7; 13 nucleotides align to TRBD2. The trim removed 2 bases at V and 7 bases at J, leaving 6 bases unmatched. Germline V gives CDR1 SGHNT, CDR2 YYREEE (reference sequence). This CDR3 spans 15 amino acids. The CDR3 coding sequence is TGTGCCAGCAGCTTCGTACTAGCGGGGGGGAATGAGCAGTACTTC. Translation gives CASSFVLAGGNEQYF.

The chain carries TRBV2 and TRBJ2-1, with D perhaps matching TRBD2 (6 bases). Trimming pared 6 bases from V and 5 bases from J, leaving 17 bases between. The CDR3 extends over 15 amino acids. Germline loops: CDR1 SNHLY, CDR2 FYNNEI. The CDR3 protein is CASSLVAGKDNEQFF. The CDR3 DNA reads TGTGCCAGCAGCTTGGTGGCGGGGAAGGACAATGAGCAGTTCTTC.